These 17 T cell receptor beta chains originate from one sample sequenced in a study of radiotherapy plus CTLA-4 blockade in lung cancer. TCRdb's table, derived via immunoSEQ multiplex PCR, lists solely in-frame clones and lacks some. The sample contains about 45,000 clones, 73% of which appear only once. The sample was peripheral blood, taken from a patient treated with radiotherapy plus ipilimumab. The receptors were sampled from a human donor with non-small cell lung cancer who had a complete response to radiotherapy plus ipilimumab.

The chain has TRBV2 and TRBJ2-5; 9 positions agree with TRBD1. The DNA end is more similar to TRBJ2-7, so the J call may be wrong. CDR3 length: 15 amino acids. Germline CDR1 and CDR2: SNHLY and FYNNEI. DNA of the CDR3: TGTGCCACAAACACACAGGGGGCCCCCTCCTACGAGCAGTACTTC. Encoded protein: CATNTQGAPSYEQYF.

The chain employs TRBV2 and TRBJ2-4; no definite D call. Germline assignment: CDR1 SNHLY and CDR2 FYNNEI. V lost 5 bases, J lost 0 bases, and 14 bases lay in between. CDR3 size: 16 residues. The CDR3 DNA reads TGTGCCAGCAGTCCACAGATTAACCTAGCCAAAAACATTCAGTACTTC. It specifies CASSPQINLAKNIQYF.

V and J are TRBV11-2 and TRBJ1-5; 9 bases agree with TRBD1. The V and J ends lost 1 base and 7 bases, in that order; junction bases with no gene match: 5. CDR3 size: 15 residues. CDR1 SGHAT and CDR2 FQNNGV come from the germline V gene. The CDR3, as DNA: TGTGCCAGCAGCTTAGGTGGGACAGGGTACCAGCCCCAGCATTTT. Translated, it gives CASSLGGTGYQPQHF.

This clone was observed once. The rearrangement links TRBV19 to TRBJ1-6; D remains ambiguous. The germline gives CDR1 LNHDA, CDR2 SQIVND (reference sequence). The V end lost 3 bases, the J end lost 9 bases, and 15 bases lay between the germline ends. The CDR3 length is 15 residues. The CDR3, as DNA: TGTGCCAGTAGTATTCACGGGGAAATCGGTTCACCCCTCCACTTT. Its protein is CASSIHGEIGSPLHF. The full variable domain, rest sourced from reference TRBV19 and TRBJ1-6, is DGGITQSPKYLFRKEGQNVTLSCEQNLNHDAMYWYRQDPGQGLRLIYYSQIVNDFQKGDIAEGYSVSREKKESFPLTVTSAQKNPTAFYLCASSIHGEIGSPLHFGNGTRLTVT.

V usage is TRBV6-5 and J usage is TRBJ1-2; 7 bases align to TRBD1. Trimming took 5 bases from V and 6 from J; bases not matched to a gene: 12. This CDR3 spans 15 amino acids. CDR1 and CDR2 from the germline V gene are MNHEY and SVGAGI. Here the CDR3 reads CASSLGGRGDDGYTF. The CDR3 DNA sequence: TGTGCCAGCAGTCTCGGGGGCAGGGGGGACGATGGCTACACCTTC.

This clone was recorded once. The rearrangement links TRBV30 to TRBJ1-2, with D tentatively TRBD1 (6 bases). Germline V gene data show CDR1 as GTSNPN and CDR2 as SVGIG (reference sequence). The ends were cut back, 4 bases at V and 4 bases at J, with 22 bases in the middle. CDR3 length: 16 residues. Written as DNA, the CDR3 is TGTGCCTGGACCCCACCGCCAACCACAGGGCCCTATGGCTACACCTTC. Its protein product is CAWTPPPTTGPYGYTF.

The genes are TRBV7-9 and TRBJ2-7, with TRBD1 matching over 7 bases. This CDR3 is built from 16 residues. The junction had 11 bases not matched to a gene; V was cut back by 1 base and J by 5 bases. Per the germline V gene, CDR1 is SEHNR and CDR2 is FQNEAQ (reference sequence). Here the CDR3 DNA reads TGTGCCAGCAGCTTAGTAGGGGGCAGACGGCGCGACGAGCAGTACTTC. It is translated as CASSLVGGRRRDEQYF.

The gene calls are TRBV7-9 and TRBJ2-3, with no clear D. Germline V gene data show CDR1 as SEHNR and CDR2 as FQNEAQ (reference sequence). The CDR3 consists of 15 residues. The V gene lost 5 bases and the J gene lost 2 bases, with 14 bases spanning the gap. The CDR3 bases are TGTGCCAGCAGCCCTCTAGGCAGCCTCACAGATACGCAGTATTTT. It encodes CASSPLGSLTDTQYF.

This chain uses TRBV7-6 with TRBJ2-1; TRBD2 matches 8 bases. The CDR3 extends over 12 amino acids. The junction had 9 bases not matched to a gene; V was cut back by 5 bases and J by 15 bases. Germline-derived CDR1 and CDR2 are SGHVS and FNYEAQ. CDR3 DNA sequence: TGTGCCAGCAGCCCACAGCGGGGGAGGGGGTTCTTC. This sequence encodes CASSPQRGRGFF.

The chain joins TRBV11-2 to TRBJ1-2, with D possibly TRBD1 on 6 matching bases. This CDR3 is built from 13 residues. The germline V gene has CDR1 SGHAT and CDR2 FQNNGV. V lost 0 bases and J 4 bases, leaving 6 bases between the germline ends. CDR3 bases: TGTGCCAGCAGCTTAGAGGGGGCCTATGGCTACACCTTC. Encoded protein: CASSLEGAYGYTF.

This chain links TRBV6-5 with TRBJ2-1; 9 bases are a match to TRBD2. The CDR3 runs to 15 residues. Germline V gene sequence: CDR1 MNHEY, CDR2 SVGAGI. The V and J ends lost 6 bases and 0 bases, in that order; junction bases with no gene match: 3. CDR3 nucleotides: TGTGCCAGCAGCCCGCGGGGGGGCTCCTACAATGAGCAGTTCTTC. This sequence encodes CASSPRGGSYNEQFF.

V is TRBV19 and J is TRBJ1-5; weak D call: TRBD1 (6 bases). This CDR3 contains 14 residues. Trimming stripped 3 bases from V and 7 bases from J, with 13 bases between. Germline V lookup: CDR1 LNHDA, CDR2 SQIVND (reference sequence). CDR3 bases: TGTGCCAGTAGTATTGAACAGGGCGGGCAGCCCCAGCATTTT. This codes for CASSIEQGGQPQHF.

The chain uses TRBV6-5 and TRBJ1-4; a possible D gene is TRBD1 (5 bases). Deletions cut 2 bases from V and 10 bases from J, with 11 bases between. This CDR3 region has 13 residues. CDR1 and CDR2 from the germline V gene are MNHEY and SVGAGI. This CDR3 is CASSYRGVGKLFF. DNA of the CDR3: TGTGCCAGCAGTTACCGGGGGGTGGGAAAACTGTTTTTT.

This clone was picked up a small number of times. V usage is TRBV18 and J usage is TRBJ1-2, with D maybe TRBD1 (5 bases). Germline V CDR1 and CDR2: KGHSH, LQKENI. V lost 2 bases, J lost 7 bases, and 11 bases lay in between. The CDR3 loop spans 13 amino acids. The DNA of the CDR3 is TGTGCCAGCTCACCAGGCAGGGCAGGTGGCTACACCTTC. It yields the protein CASSPGRAGGYTF.

The genes are TRBV5-4 and TRBJ2-6; 8 bases align to TRBD1. Germline V gives CDR1 SGHNT, CDR2 YYREEE (reference sequence). The CDR3 totals 15 residues. With V trimmed by 5 bases and J by 6 bases, 7 bases remained unmatched. Here the CDR3 reads CASRKDRAQANVLTF. The CDR3 DNA reads TGTGCCAGCAGGAAGGACAGGGCACAGGCCAACGTCCTGACTTTC. Full variable domain (rest looked up from reference TRBV5-4 and TRBJ2-6): ETGVTQSPTHLIKTRGQQVTLRCSSQSGHNTVSWYQQALGQGPQFIFQYYREEENGRGNFPPRFSGLQFPNYSSELNVNALELDDSALYLCASRKDRAQANVLTFGAGSRLTVL.

The rearrangement links TRBV18 to TRBJ2-5; 9 positions match TRBD1. The J segment lost 3 bases and the V segment lost 3 bases, leaving 5 bases of the junction unmatched. The germline V gene has CDR1 KGHSH and CDR2 LQKENI. The CDR3 extends over 15 amino acids. CDR3 sequence (DNA): TGTGCCAGCTCACCTCCCCGGGACAGGGAAGAGACCCAGTACTTC. Its translation: CASSPPRDREETQYF.

Only a few counts were recorded for this clone. The chain employs TRBV10-3 and TRBJ1-1, with D uncertain. This CDR3 comprises 17 residues. Trimming removed 6 bases at V and 1 base at J, with 21 bases between. The germline V gene has CDR1 ENHRY and CDR2 SYGVKD. DNA of the CDR3: TGTGCCATCAGCCCGGGAGGCGAGGCGTGGAGGAACACTGAAGCTTTCTTT. It codes for CAISPGGEAWRNTEAFF.